The 24 T cell receptor beta chains presented below share a single source sample, sequenced in a study of CD8 T cells in ankylosing spondylitis. TCRdb called the 5' RACE reads again in MiXCR, with one record for every CDR3 protein. In the table there are about 140,000 distinct CDR3 sequences, 6.5% to 8.5% of which are singletons. The sample consisted of synovial fluid, either unsorted or a sorted T cell fraction (not recorded which). The receptors stem from a male donor with ankylosing spondylitis.

The table lists this clonotype with many counts. This rearrangement joins TRBV7-2 to TRBJ2-2; possible D gene TRBD1, 5 bases. CDR1 SGHTA and CDR2 FQGNSA come from the germline V gene. The V and J ends lost 0 bases and 1 base respectively, with 6 bases between them. CDR3 length: 15 residues. The CDR3 loop reads CASSLAGQNTGELFF. The DNA for the CDR3 is TGTGCCAGCAGCTTAGCCGGACAGAACACCGGGGAGCTGTTTTTT. Variable domain in full (rest from reference TRBV7-2 and TRBJ2-2): GAGVSQSPSNKVTEKGKDVELRCDPISGHTALYWYRQSLGQGLEFLIYFQGNSAPDKSGLPSDRFSAERTGGSVSTLTIQRTQQEDSAVYLCASSLAGQNTGELFFGEGSRLTVL.

The chain recombines TRBV28 with TRBJ2-7, with TRBD2 as a possible D gene (5 bases). Deletions cut 8 bases from V and 2 bases from J, with 16 bases between. Germline-derived CDR1 and CDR2 are MDHEN and SYDVKM. This CDR3 has 14 residues. CDR3 sequence reads: CASRVRQEAYEQYF. The DNA of the CDR3 is TGTGCCAGCCGCGTTCGGCAGGAGGCCTACGAGCAGTACTTC. Full variable domain (outside the CDR3, taken from reference TRBV28 and TRBJ2-7): DVKVTQSSRYLVKRTGEKVFLECVQDMDHENMFWYRQDPGLGLRLIYFSYDVKMKEKGDIPEGYSVSREKKERFSLILESASTNQTSMYLCASRVRQEAYEQYFGPGTRLTVT.

This clonotype appeared many times. CDR3 in amino acids: CSTQTVADGAQYF. The CDR3 coding sequence is TGCAGTACACAGACCGTAGCGGACGGGGCCCAGTACTTC. This sequence joins TRBV20-1 and TRBJ2-5, with D tentatively TRBD2 (6 bases). This CDR3 is built from 13 residues. Trimming took off 8 bases at V and 9 bases at J, with 22 bases between the two ends. CDR1 and CDR2 (germline): DFQATT, SNEGSKA (reference sequence).

The sample holds many counts of this clonotype. The chain recombines TRBV20-1 with TRBJ1-2, with D unclear. Germline assignment: CDR1 DFQATT and CDR2 SNEGSKA (reference sequence). V was pared by 6 bases and J by 1 base, with 6 bases between. CDR3 length: 11 amino acids. Here the CDR3 reads CSAYRNYGYTF. CDR3 in DNA: TGCAGTGCCTACCGTAACTATGGCTACACCTTC.

J is TRBJ2-7 and V is TRBV6-1; D not resolved. Germline V lookup: CDR1 MNHNS, CDR2 SASEGT. V was cut by 7 bases and J by 3 bases, with 19 bases left in between. CDR3 length: 15 amino acids. The chain's CDR3 is CASNLYVGWNYEQYF. As DNA, the CDR3 is TGTGCCAGCAACTTATATGTAGGGTGGAACTACGAGCAGTACTTC.

At least ten counts were recorded for this clonotype. The V call is TRBV7-8, the J call TRBJ2-3, with no clear D. This CDR3 has 13 residues. V lost 5 bases, J lost 4 bases, and 10 bases lay in between. In germline, CDR1 is SGHVS, CDR2 FQNEAQ. The CDR3 loop reads CASSETAPDTQYF. For the CDR3, the DNA is TGTGCCAGCAGCGAGACGGCCCCAGATACGCAGTATTTT.

Many counts were recorded for this clonotype. This chain connects TRBV20-1 to TRBJ2-3; possibly TRBD1 for D (6 bases). Trimming took off 0 bases at V and 3 bases at J, with 16 bases between the two ends. The CDR3 totals 16 residues. The V gene's germline CDR1 is DFQATT and CDR2 SNEGSKA (reference sequence). In nucleotides, the CDR3 is TGCAGTGCTAGAGAACCGGGGACATCGCCTACAGATACGCAGTATTTT. Its translation is CSAREPGTSPTDTQYF.

V usage is TRBV7-6 and J usage is TRBJ1-4; D unresolved. Germline-derived CDR1 and CDR2 are SGHVS and FNYEAQ. V dropped 3 bases and J dropped 8 bases, with 16 bases sitting between them. The CDR3 loop spans 15 amino acids. CDR3 nucleotides: TGTGCCAGCAGCTTGAGTACGGCGATGGGGGAAAAACTGTTTTTT. Protein: CASSLSTAMGEKLFF.

This clonotype was observed at least ten times. Here the CDR3 DNA reads TGTGCCACAGGAGGACTAGCGGTCACAGATACGCAGTATTTT. Translating gives CATGGLAVTDTQYF. The V and J genes are TRBV10-3 and TRBJ2-3; TRBD2 matches 10 bases. The germline gives CDR1 ENHRY, CDR2 SYGVKD. CDR3 size: 14 residues. The ends lost 10 bases at V and 2 bases at J; junction bases unmatched: 6.

The rearrangement links TRBV10-3 to TRBJ1-5; 8 bases are a match to TRBD1. The trim removed 10 bases at V and 5 bases at J, leaving 7 bases unmatched. CDR1 ENHRY and CDR2 SYGVKD come from the germline V gene. The CDR3 has 13 residues. The CDR3 DNA reads TGTGCCACCGGACAGGGCAACCATCAGCCCCAGCATTTT. Amino acid sequence: CATGQGNHQPQHF.

This clonotype ranks as medium-sized (0.01 to 0.1%). The chain recombines TRBV28 with TRBJ2-1, with 12 nucleotides matching TRBD2. Germline V gene sequence: CDR1 MDHEN, CDR2 SYDVKM. J lost 6 bases, V lost 6 bases, and 3 bases had no gene match. The CDR3 covers 14 residues. The chain's CDR3 is CASRGLAGFNEQFF. Written as DNA, the CDR3 is TGTGCCAGCAGAGGACTAGCGGGATTCAATGAGCAGTTCTTC.

This clonotype appeared many times. The chain joins TRBV4-2 to TRBJ2-6, with D possibly matching TRBD2 (6 bases). V was clipped by 1 base and J by 0 bases, with 10 bases between them. Per germline, CDR1 LGHNA and CDR2 YNFKEQ. The CDR3 length is 17 residues. DNA of the CDR3: TGTGCCAGCAGCCAAGGTAATAGCGGCTCTGGGGCCAACGTCCTGACTTTC. Translating it yields CASSQGNSGSGANVLTF.

This clonotype was observed a few times. The genes are TRBV11-2 and TRBJ1-5; D unresolved. CDR1 and CDR2 (germline): SGHAT, FQNNGV. CDR3 length equals 12 residues. V shed 5 bases and J shed 3 bases, with 5 bases lying between them. DNA for the CDR3: TGTGCCAGCAGCCGGGACAATCAGCCCCAGCATTTT. As protein: CASSRDNQPQHF.

CDR3 coding DNA: TGTGCCAGTAGTATTTGGGACAGGGGAAGCGAGCAGTACTTC. Encoded protein: CASSIWDRGSEQYF. The V and J genes are TRBV19 and TRBJ2-7; 10 nucleotides line up with TRBD1. The CDR3 runs 14 residues. Germline V gene data show CDR1 as LNHDA and CDR2 as SQIVND (reference sequence). V shed 3 bases, J shed 6 bases, and the junction held 5 bases outside the gene matches.

This clonotype was picked up many times. The rearrangement uses TRBV20-1 and TRBJ2-3, with D perhaps matching TRBD1 (5 bases). Germline V gives CDR1 DFQATT, CDR2 SNEGSKA (reference sequence). V lost 5 bases and J 5 bases, leaving 20 bases between the germline ends. This CDR3 contains 15 residues. The CDR3 nucleotides read TGCAGTGCTCCCCAGGGAACAGCTGCTGAAGATACGCAGTATTTT. It yields the protein CSAPQGTAAEDTQYF.

This clonotype showed up many times. The chain is built from TRBV6-4 and TRBJ2-3; 11 bases agree with TRBD2. Losses at the gene ends were 6 bases for V and 4 bases for J; bases not matched to a gene: 6. This CDR3 has 15 residues. Looked up from germline, CDR1 is MRHNA and CDR2 is SNTAGT. The CDR3 here is CASSPTSGSADTQYF. CDR3 coding DNA: TGTGCCAGCAGCCCTACTAGCGGGAGCGCAGATACGCAGTATTTT.

This clonotype was counted at least ten times. This sequence joins TRBV29-1 and TRBJ2-1; a weak D match, TRBD1 (5 bases). Germline CDR1 reads SQVTM; CDR2 reads ANQGSEA. V lost 1 base and J lost 8, with 9 bases in between. The CDR3 consists of 12 residues. CDR3 nucleotide sequence: TGCAGCGTTGAAGGACAGTTGGATGAGCAGTTCTTC. Translation: CSVEGQLDEQFF.

There are many counts of this clonotype. J is TRBJ2-1 and V is TRBV11-2; D unclear. From germline, CDR1 is SGHAT and CDR2 FQNNGV. Trimming left V 4 bases short and J 1 base short, with 8 bases between. The CDR3 has 14 amino acids. CDR3 sequence (DNA): TGTGCCAGCAGCTCACTCGTTTCCTACAATGAGCAGTTCTTC. It codes for CASSSLVSYNEQFF. The complete variable domain, with remaining parts taken from reference TRBV11-2 and TRBJ2-1, reads EAGVAQSPRYKIIEKRQSVAFWCNPISGHATLYWYQQILGQGPKLLIQFQNNGVVDDSQLPKDRFSAERLKGVDSTLKIQPAKLEDSAVYLCASSSLVSYNEQFFGPGTRLTVL.

The table lists this clonotype with a few counts. The rearrangement links TRBV20-1 to TRBJ2-1; 7 nucleotides align to TRBD1. The germline CDR1 and CDR2 sequences are DFQATT and SNEGSKA (reference sequence). The CDR3 length is 14 residues. V lost 3 bases and J lost 5; bases outside the gene matches: 7. CDR3 amino acids: CSASSGQENNEQFF. In nucleotides, the CDR3 is TGCAGTGCTAGCTCCGGACAGGAGAACAATGAGCAGTTCTTC.

This chain joins TRBV7-8 and TRBJ2-7; 11 positions match TRBD1. The CDR3 has 15 amino acids. Germline values: CDR1 SGHVS, CDR2 FQNEAQ. With V trimmed by 5 bases and J by 3 bases, 6 bases remained unmatched. CDR3 sequence (DNA): TGTGCCAGCAGCCACAGGGACAGGGGGATCTACGAGCAGTACTTC. Residues: CASSHRDRGIYEQYF. The full variable domain, rest sourced from reference TRBV7-8 and TRBJ2-7, is GAGVSQSPRYKVAKRGQDVALRCDPISGHVSLFWYQQALGQGPEFLTYFQNEAQLDKSGLPSDRFFAERPEGSVSTLKIQRTQQEDSAVYLCASSHRDRGIYEQYFGPGTRLTVT.

This rearrangement joins TRBV20-1 to TRBJ1-1; weak D call: TRBD1 (6 bases). The CDR3 is 12 residues long. Germline V gene data show CDR1 as DFQATT and CDR2 as SNEGSKA (reference sequence). V lost 6 bases to trimming and J lost 11 bases, with 19 bases between them. The CDR3 coding sequence is TGCAGTGCAAATTCAGGGGTTCGTGACGCTTTCTTT. Amino acids: CSANSGVRDAFF.

This clonotype showed up many times. This chain connects TRBV4-2 to TRBJ1-2; 9 bases are shared with TRBD1. The CDR3 covers 15 residues. V was pared by 2 bases and J by 5 bases, with 6 bases of the junction left unmatched. Germline CDR1 and CDR2: LGHNA and YNFKEQ. The CDR3 sequence is CASSQQQGAGYGYTF. The DNA for the CDR3 is TGTGCCAGCAGCCAACAACAGGGGGCAGGGTATGGCTACACCTTC.

This clonotype was detected ten times or more. The rearrangement uses TRBV7-2 and TRBJ2-5; D uncertain. The CDR3 totals 15 residues. Germline V CDR1 and CDR2: SGHTA, FQGNSA. V lost 3 bases, J lost 0 bases, and 11 bases lay in between. CDR3 loop: CASSFARNYQETQYF. CDR3 bases: TGTGCCAGCAGCTTTGCCCGGAATTACCAAGAGACCCAGTACTTC.

This clonotype was seen at least ten times. The CDR3, as DNA: TGCAGTGCTAGATTCGGGGGCGCGAAAGATACGCAGTATTTT. This sequence encodes CSARFGGAKDTQYF. J is TRBJ2-3 and V is TRBV20-1; D may match TRBD1 or TRBD2 (6 bases each). V lost 2 bases, J lost 5 bases, and 14 bases lay in between. Germline CDR1 reads DFQATT; CDR2 reads SNEGSKA (reference sequence). The length of the CDR3 is 14 residues.